This entry describes one T cell receptor beta chain. Its cognate antigen is unknown. The data are from a study of cytotoxic CD8 clonotypes in ibrutinib-treated CLL. Study-level background: Of a cohort that held roughly eleven relapsed/refractory and some 14 treatment-naive patients, around 18 were IGHV unmutated. Investigators collected response samples after a median about 12 months of treatment, range 6 to 36.

Findings and limits, study-wide: Baseline clonality was higher than in age-matched healthy donors and moved in step with circulating CD8+ T-cell counts. Elevated clonality accompanied ibrutinib response, with a return toward baseline values at progression.

The data were produced by immunoSEQ multiplex PCR, yet TCRdb's version contains in-frame clones alone and is incomplete. The table lists over 65,000 clones, roughly 77% of them singletons. This CDR3 region has 15 residues. Germline V lookup: CDR1 SNHLY, CDR2 FYNNEI. J gave up 5 bases and V 6 bases, and 8 bases lay outside the gene matches. Source: PBMCs, taken after 12 months of ibrutinib treatment. The sequence derives from a human donor with chronic lymphocytic leukemia. The chain couples TRBV2 to TRBJ2-5; 11 positions agree with TRBD2. The DNA for the CDR3 is TGTGCCAGCAGAGTTACTAGCGGGAGTGGGGAGACCCAGTACTTC. This gives the protein CASRVTSGSGETQYF.